The T cell receptor (beta chain) under discussion was sequenced for a study of cytomegalovirus exposure and HLA in healthy donors. Findings and caveats of the study: The authors later linked a missense DCLRE1C variant to TCR beta V- and J-gene trimming.

The PCR had 60 Vbeta and 13 Jbeta primers. The method was immunoSEQ multiplex PCR; TCRdb's version includes in-frame clones alone and lacks a portion of them. The sample includes 180,000 or so clones, around 74% of them seen just once. Note on this clone: Antigen: not known.

Germline CDR1 and CDR2: SGHRS and YFSETQ. Between the trimmed V and J ends, which lost 2 bases and 3 bases, there was a span of 9 bases. This CDR3 is built from 13 residues. The sequenced sample was PBMCs. The sequence was obtained from a female donor in good health and CMV-seronegative. V gene TRBV5-1 combines with J gene TRBJ2-7; D perhaps matches TRBD1 (5 bases). The CDR3: CASSLDSYYEQYF. CDR3 DNA: TGCGCCAGCAGCTTAGACAGTTACTACGAGCAGTACTTC.